The clone carrying this T cell receptor (beta chain) registers medium-sized by frequency. The antigen is unknown. Germline V gene lookup returns CDR1 SNHLY and CDR2 FYNNEI. J lost 4 bases, V lost 5 bases, and 4 bases had no gene match. The CDR3 covers 15 residues. This specimen comes from a study of cytomegalovirus exposure and HLA in healthy donors. Whole-study findings and limits: In an earlier analysis, in some 540 donors, most V segments appeared productive either ~90% or ~30% of the time.

Vbeta (60) and Jbeta (13) primers were used in the PCR. The method was immunoSEQ multiplex PCR; TCRdb's version includes in-frame clones alone and lacks a portion of them. The sample table sets out 75,000 to 95,000 clones. Sequencing was done on a sample of PBMCs. The V and J genes are TRBV2 and TRBJ2-2, with 10 bases that match TRBD2. The sequence was obtained from a woman aged 60-75 years in good health and CMV-seronegative. The DNA of the CDR3 is TGTGCCAGCAGTCGGACTAGCGGAGGCACCGGGGAGCTGTTTTTT. Translation: CASSRTSGGTGELFF.